This T cell receptor beta chain derives from a study of blood T cell repertoires in COVID-19. The CDR3 consists of 15 residues. V trimming: 6 bases; J trimming: 9 bases; junction bases outside the gene matches: 10. Germline V gives CDR1 SNHLY, CDR2 FYNNEI. Clones were read by immunoSEQ multiplex PCR, and TCRdb kept only the in-frame ones, dropping some. The repertoire has roughly 130,000 clones, 88% of them found once; the top ten carry roughly 2.5%. This TCR was sampled from a human donor with COVID-19, enrolled during active disease. The donor label of this sample is uncertain. This chain links TRBV2 with TRBJ1-5; 11 nucleotides match TRBD1. What was sequenced was peripheral blood. The CDR3, as DNA: TGTGCCAGCAGCCCAGCCGGGACAGGGGGTCGGCCCCAGCATTTT. As protein: CASSPAGTGGRPQHF. Filled out from reference TRBV2 and TRBJ1-5, the complete variable domain reads EPEVTQTPSHQVTQMGQEVILRCVPISNHLYFYWYRQILGQKVEFLVSFYNNEISEKSEIFDDQFSVERPDGSNFTLKIRSTKLEDSAMYFCASSPAGTGGRPQHFGDGTRLSIL.